These 2 T cell receptor beta chains were sequenced from one sample in a study of blood T cell repertoires in COVID-19. Libraries were prepared by immunoSEQ multiplex PCR; TCRdb keeps only in-frame clonotypes and omits some of them. The sample carries under 150,000 clones, about 80% recorded once. Sequenced sample: peripheral blood. These TCRs come from an elderly woman in a cohort sampled during active or convalescent COVID-19.

The rearrangement links TRBV7-9 to TRBJ2-2; TRBD2 is a possible D gene (5 bases). Trimming pared 1 base from V and 5 bases from J, leaving 11 bases between. The CDR3 spans 15 residues. Germline CDR1 is SEHNR and CDR2 is FQNEAQ (reference sequence). This chain's CDR3 is CASSLVGGGTGELFF. CDR3 coding DNA: TGTGCCAGCAGCTTAGTGGGTGGAGGAACCGGGGAGCTGTTTTTT. Together with reference TRBV7-9 and TRBJ2-2, the CDR3 gives the full variable domain: DTGVSQNPRHKITKRGQNVTFRCDPISEHNRLYWYRQTLGQGPEFLTYFQNEAQLEKSRLLSDRFSAERPKGSFSTLEIQRTEQGDSAMYLCASSLVGGGTGELFFGEGSRLTVL.

The genes are TRBV6-5 and TRBJ1-5; D unresolved. The CDR3 runs to 15 residues. Deletions cut 6 bases from V and 0 bases from J, with 12 bases between. Per germline, CDR1 MNHEY and CDR2 SVGAGI. The CDR3: CASRSRAHSNQPQHF. DNA of the CDR3: TGTGCCAGCAGATCGCGGGCCCATAGCAATCAGCCCCAGCATTTT.